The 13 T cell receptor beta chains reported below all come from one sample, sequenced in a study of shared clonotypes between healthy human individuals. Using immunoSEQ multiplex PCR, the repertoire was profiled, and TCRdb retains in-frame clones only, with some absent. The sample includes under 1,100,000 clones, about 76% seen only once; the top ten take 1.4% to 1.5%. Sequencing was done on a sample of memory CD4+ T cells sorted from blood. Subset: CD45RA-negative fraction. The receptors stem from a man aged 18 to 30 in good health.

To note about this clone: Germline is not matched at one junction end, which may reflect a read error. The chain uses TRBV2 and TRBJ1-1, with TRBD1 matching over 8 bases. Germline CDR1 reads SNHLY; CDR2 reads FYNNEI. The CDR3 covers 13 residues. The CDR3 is CASSGQGYTEAFF. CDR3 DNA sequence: TGTGCCAGTAGTGGACAGGGTTACACTGAAGCTTTCTTT.

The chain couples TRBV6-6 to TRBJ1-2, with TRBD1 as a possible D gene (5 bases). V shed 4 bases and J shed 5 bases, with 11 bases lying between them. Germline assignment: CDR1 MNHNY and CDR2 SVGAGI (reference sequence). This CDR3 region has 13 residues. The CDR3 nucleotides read TGTGCCAGCAGTTTTCGACAGTTGTATGGCTACACCTTC. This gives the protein CASSFRQLYGYTF.

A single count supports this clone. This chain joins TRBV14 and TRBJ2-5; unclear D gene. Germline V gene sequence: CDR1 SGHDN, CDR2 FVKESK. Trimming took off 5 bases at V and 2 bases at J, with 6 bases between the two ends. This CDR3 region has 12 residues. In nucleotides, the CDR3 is TGTGCCAGCAGCGCAGGACAAGAGACCCAGTACTTC. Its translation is CASSAGQETQYF.

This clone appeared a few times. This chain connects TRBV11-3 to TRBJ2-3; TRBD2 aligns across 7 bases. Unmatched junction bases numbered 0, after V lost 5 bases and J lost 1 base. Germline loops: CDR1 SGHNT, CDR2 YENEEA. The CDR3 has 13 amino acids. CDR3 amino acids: CASSTSGTDTQYF. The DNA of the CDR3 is TGTGCCAGCAGCACTAGCGGCACAGATACGCAGTATTTT.

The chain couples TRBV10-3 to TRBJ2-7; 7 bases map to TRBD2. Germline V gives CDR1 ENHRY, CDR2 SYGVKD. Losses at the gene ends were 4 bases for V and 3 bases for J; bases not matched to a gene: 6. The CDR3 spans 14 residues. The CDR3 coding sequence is TGTGCCATCAGTGGGCTAGCGGACTACTACGAGCAGTACTTC. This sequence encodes CAISGLADYYEQYF.

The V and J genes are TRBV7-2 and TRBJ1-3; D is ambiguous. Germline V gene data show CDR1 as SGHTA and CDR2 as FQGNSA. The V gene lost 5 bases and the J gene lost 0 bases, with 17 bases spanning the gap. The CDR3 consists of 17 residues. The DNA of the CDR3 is TGTGCCAGCAGCCCTCGGGGAGGCATCACCTCTGGAAACACCATATATTTT. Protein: CASSPRGGITSGNTIYF.

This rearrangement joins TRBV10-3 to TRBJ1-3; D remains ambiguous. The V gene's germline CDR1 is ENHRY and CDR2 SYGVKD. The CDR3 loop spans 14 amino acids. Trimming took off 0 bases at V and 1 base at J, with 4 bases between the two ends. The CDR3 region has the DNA TGTGCCATCAGTGAGTCAAGTTCTGGAAACACCATATATTTT. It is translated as CAISESSSGNTIYF.

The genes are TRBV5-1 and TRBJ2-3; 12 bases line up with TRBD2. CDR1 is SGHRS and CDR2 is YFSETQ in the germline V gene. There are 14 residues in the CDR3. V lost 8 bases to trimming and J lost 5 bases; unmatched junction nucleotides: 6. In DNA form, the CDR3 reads TGCGCCAGTGCTAGCGGGAGGGCCATAGATACGCAGTATTTT. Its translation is CASASGRAIDTQYF.

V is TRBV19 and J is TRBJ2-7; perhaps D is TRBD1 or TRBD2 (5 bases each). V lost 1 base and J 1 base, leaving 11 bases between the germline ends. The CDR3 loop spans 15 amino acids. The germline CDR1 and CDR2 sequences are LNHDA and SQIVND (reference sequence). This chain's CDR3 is CASSIGGDGSYEQYF. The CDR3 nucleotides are TGTGCCAGTAGTATAGGTGGGGACGGATCCTACGAGCAGTACTTC.

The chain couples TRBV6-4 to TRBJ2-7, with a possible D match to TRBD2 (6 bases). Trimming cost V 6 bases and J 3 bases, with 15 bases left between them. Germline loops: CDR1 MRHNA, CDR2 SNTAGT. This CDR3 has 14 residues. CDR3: CASRGGPWGYEQYF. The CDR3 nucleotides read TGTGCCAGCAGGGGAGGACCGTGGGGCTACGAGCAGTACTTC.

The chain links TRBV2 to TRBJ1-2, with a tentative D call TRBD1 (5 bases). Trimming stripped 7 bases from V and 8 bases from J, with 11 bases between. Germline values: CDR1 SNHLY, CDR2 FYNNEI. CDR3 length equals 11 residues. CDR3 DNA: TGTGCCAGCAAAGAGGGGAACGGCTACACCTTC. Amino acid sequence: CASKEGNGYTF.

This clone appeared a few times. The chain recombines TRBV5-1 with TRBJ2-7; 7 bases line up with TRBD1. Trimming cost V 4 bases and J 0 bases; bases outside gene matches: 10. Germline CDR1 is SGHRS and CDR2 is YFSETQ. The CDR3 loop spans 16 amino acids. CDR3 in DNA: TGCGCCAGCAGCCCTAGCACAGGGGCGACCTCCTACGAGCAGTACTTC. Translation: CASSPSTGATSYEQYF.

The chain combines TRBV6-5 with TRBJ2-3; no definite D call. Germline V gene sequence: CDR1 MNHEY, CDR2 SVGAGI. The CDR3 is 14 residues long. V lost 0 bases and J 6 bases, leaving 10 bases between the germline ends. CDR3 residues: CASSYSPESDTQYF. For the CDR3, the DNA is TGTGCCAGCAGTTACTCACCCGAGTCGGATACGCAGTATTTT.